This TCR beta chain was obtained from a study of Ad26.COV2.S vaccination and SARS-CoV-2 variants. The overall study: A participant enrolled in the COV1001 Ad26.COV2.S trial arm provided the sample. General study results and limits: Vaccinees and placebo recipients showed similar non-spike TCR breadth. Quantification of TCR breadth and depth may have yielded underestimates of total T cell responses.

Notes on this clone: Its antigen is unknown.

TCRdb's table, derived via immunoSEQ multiplex PCR, lists solely in-frame clones and lacks some. The repertoire holds roughly 460,000 clones, with roughly 87% as singletons. As for treatment: 15 to 20 received Ad26.COV2.S at low or high dose, single or two shots; 5 received placebo; per-sample allocation not given. Vaccine and placebo recipients were sampled on day 63 after the first injection. The sample came from a Boston adult aged 18-55 years. This CDR3 contains 15 residues. The ends were cut back, 6 bases at V and 4 bases at J, with 16 bases in the middle. Germline V gene sequence: CDR1 MNHEY, CDR2 SVGEGT.

This clonotype originated in a person between 18 and 65 years old who received the Ad26.COV2.S COVID-19 vaccine or a placebo. The chain combines TRBV6-2 or TRBV6-3 with TRBJ1-5; tentative D call: TRBD1 (6 bases). This sample comprised peripheral blood, obtained in a trial of Ad26.COV2.S vaccine versus placebo. The CDR3 protein is CASSTTGQINQPQHF. CDR3 nucleotides: TGTGCCAGCAGCACGACCGGACAGATAAATCAGCCCCAGCATTTT.